The present TCR beta chain was sequenced within a study of regulatory T cells in long-lasting Graves disease. Study information: By definition, persistent Graves' disease involved antithyroid drugs for over 5 years alongside positive TSH receptor antibodies. Broader study findings: Persistent Graves' patients showed less TCR diversity than newly diagnosed patients showed. New patients shared about 910 public clonotypes, and persistent patients shared more, with over 2,500.

Stated time point: persistent/refractory GD, antithyroid drugs over 5 years with positive TRAb. From PBMCs, RNA was extracted and then used to make the TCR library. CDR3 regions were amplified by Arm-PCR using iRepertoire HTBI primers to build TCR beta libraries. Methods used by the authors: Identification yielded 60 or so TRBV and about 15 TRBJ segments across samples. Each CDR3 protein is one row after TCRdb ran MiXCR on the multiplex PCR reads. None of the V and J calls come from the authors' own analysis; TCRdb made them. The sample has approximately 690,000 distinct CDR3 sequences; 30% are singletons. Of note for this clonotype: The antigen is undetermined.

CDR3 length equals 13 residues. CDR1 GTSNPN and CDR2 SVGIG come from the germline V gene (reference sequence). Deletions cut 5 bases from V and 3 bases from J, with 10 bases between. This chain links TRBV30 with TRBJ2-2; no firm D call. The input for sequencing was peripheral blood mononuclear cells (PBMCs), taken when the disease was refractory, from a patient treated with antithyroid drugs. The TCR was taken from a female donor with Graves disease. The CDR3 sequence: CAWGDFHTGELFF. Here the CDR3 DNA reads TGTGCCTGGGGTGACTTCCACACCGGGGAGCTGTTTTTT.